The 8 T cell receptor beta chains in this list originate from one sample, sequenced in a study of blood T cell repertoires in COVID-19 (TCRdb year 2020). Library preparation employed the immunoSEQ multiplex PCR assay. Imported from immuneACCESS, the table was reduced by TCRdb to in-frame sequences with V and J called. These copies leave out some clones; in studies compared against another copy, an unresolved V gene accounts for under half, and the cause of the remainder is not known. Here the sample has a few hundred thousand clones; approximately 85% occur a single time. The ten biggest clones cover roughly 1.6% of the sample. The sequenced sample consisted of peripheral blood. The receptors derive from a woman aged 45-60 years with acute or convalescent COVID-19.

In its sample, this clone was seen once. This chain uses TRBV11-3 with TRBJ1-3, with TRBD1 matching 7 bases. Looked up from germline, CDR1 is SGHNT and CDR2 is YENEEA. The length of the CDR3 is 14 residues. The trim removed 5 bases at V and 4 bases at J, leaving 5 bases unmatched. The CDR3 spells CASSLGGSGNTIYF. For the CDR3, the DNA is TGTGCCAGCAGCCTAGGGGGCTCCGGAAACACCATATATTTT.

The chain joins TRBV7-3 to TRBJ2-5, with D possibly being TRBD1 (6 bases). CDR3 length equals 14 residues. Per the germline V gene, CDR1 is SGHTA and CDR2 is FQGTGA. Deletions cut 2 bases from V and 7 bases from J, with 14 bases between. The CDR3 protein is CASSLLGGMGTQYF. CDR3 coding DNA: TGTGCCAGCAGCTTACTAGGGGGTATGGGGACCCAGTACTTC.

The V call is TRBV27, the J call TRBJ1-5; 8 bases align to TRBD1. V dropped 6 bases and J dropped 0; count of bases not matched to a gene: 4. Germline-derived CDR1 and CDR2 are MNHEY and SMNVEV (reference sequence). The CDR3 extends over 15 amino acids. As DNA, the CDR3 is TGTGCCAGCAGGACAGGGGCGAATAGCAATCAGCCCCAGCATTTT. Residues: CASRTGANSNQPQHF.

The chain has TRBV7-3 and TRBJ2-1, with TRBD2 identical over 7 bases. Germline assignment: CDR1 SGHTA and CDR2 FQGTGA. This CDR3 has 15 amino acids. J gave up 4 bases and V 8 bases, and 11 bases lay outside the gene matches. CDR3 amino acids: CASSAETSRYNEQFF. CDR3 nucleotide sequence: TGTGCCAGCTCGGCAGAGACTAGCAGATACAATGAGCAGTTCTTC.

CDR3 in DNA: TGTGCCAGCCGCAACCGGGATAACTCCTACGAGCAGTACTTC. Amino acid sequence: CASRNRDNSYEQYF. The chain employs TRBV28 and TRBJ2-7; tentatively, D is TRBD2 (5 bases). CDR1 is MDHEN and CDR2 is SYDVKM in the germline V gene. CDR3 size: 14 residues. Trimming stripped 8 bases from V and 0 bases from J, with 14 bases between.

The CDR3 sequence is CASSYSLGHHTQYF. The CDR3 coding sequence is TGTGCCAGCAGTTACTCGTTGGGACACCATACGCAGTATTTT. V is TRBV6-5 and J is TRBJ2-3; TRBD1 is a possible D gene (6 bases). Trimming stripped 0 bases from V and 7 bases from J, with 11 bases between. Germline V lookup: CDR1 MNHEY, CDR2 SVGAGI. The CDR3 contains 14 residues.

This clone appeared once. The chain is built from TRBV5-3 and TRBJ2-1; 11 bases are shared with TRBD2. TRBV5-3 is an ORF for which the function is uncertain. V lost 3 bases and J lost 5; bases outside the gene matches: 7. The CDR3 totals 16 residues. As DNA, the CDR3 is TGTGCCAGAAGCTACTTAGCGGGAGGGCCCCACAATGAGCAGTTCTTC. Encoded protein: CARSYLAGGPHNEQFF.

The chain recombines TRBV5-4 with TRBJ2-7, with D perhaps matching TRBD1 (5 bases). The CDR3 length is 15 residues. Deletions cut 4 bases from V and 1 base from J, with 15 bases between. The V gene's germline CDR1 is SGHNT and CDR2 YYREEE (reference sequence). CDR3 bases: TGTGCCAGCAGCCCACCGGACACCACATCCTACGAGCAGTACTTC. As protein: CASSPPDTTSYEQYF.